The present T cell receptor (beta chain) was sequenced within a study of cytomegalovirus exposure and HLA in healthy donors. Some clones are missing from TCRdb's copy, which holds only in-frame ones; the method was immunoSEQ multiplex PCR. The sample consists of some 240,000 clones, less than 90% of them appearing once. Note on this clone: Its antigen is as yet unknown.

CDR1 is GTSNPN, CDR2 SVGIG, per germline (reference sequence). Trimming left V 0 bases short and J 6 bases short, with 23 bases between. The CDR3 loop spans 18 amino acids. Points from the study as a whole: The tendency of first-cohort TCR clusters to co-occur in the roughly 130 validation repertoires emerged from a later analysis. Rarity marked most TCR sequences, yet some public TCRs occurred in many donors. Among TCR beta chains, those listed as cytomegalovirus-associated numbered fewer than 200.

The source is a woman in her late teens or twenties in good health and CMV-seronegative. The chain is built from TRBV30 and TRBJ2-2, with D perhaps matching TRBD2 (7 bases). Sequencing input: PBMCs. The DNA for the CDR3 is TGTGCCTGGAGTGTGAATTTCTTAGGGGGGAGGGCCCCCGGGGAGCTGTTTTTT. Its protein product is CAWSVNFLGGRAPGELFF.